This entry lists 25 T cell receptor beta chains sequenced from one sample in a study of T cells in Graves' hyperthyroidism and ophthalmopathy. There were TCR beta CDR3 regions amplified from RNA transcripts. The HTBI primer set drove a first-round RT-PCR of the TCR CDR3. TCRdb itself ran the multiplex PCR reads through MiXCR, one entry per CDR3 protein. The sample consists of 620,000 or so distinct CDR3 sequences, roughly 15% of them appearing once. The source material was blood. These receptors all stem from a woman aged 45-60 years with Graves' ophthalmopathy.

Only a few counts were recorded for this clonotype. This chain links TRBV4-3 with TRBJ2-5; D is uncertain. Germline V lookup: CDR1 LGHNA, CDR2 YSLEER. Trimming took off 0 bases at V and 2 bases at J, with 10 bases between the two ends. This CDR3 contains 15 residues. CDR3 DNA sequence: TGCGCCAGCAGCCAAGATTGGCAGCTTCAAGAGACCCAGTACTTC. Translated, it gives CASSQDWQLQETQYF.

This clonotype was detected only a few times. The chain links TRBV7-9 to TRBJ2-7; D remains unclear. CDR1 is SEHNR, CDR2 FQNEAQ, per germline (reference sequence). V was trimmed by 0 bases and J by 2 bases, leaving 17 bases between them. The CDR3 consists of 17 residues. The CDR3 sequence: CASSLAMGAGGAYEQYF. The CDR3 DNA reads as TGTGCCAGCAGCTTAGCGATGGGTGCAGGTGGGGCCTACGAGCAGTACTTC.

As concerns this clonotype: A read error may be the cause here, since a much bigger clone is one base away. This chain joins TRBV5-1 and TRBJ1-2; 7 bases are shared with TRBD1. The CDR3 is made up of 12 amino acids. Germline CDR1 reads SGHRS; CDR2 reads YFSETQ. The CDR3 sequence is CPSRVTGEGYTF. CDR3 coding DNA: TGCCCCAGCAGGGTCACAGGGGAAGGCTACACCTTC. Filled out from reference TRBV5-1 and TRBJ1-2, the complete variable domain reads KAGVTQTPRYLIKTRGQQVTLSCSPISGHRSVSWYQQTPGQGLQFLFEYFSETQRNKGNFPGRFSGRQFSNSRSEMNVSTLELGDSALYLCPSRVTGEGYTFGSGTRLTVV.

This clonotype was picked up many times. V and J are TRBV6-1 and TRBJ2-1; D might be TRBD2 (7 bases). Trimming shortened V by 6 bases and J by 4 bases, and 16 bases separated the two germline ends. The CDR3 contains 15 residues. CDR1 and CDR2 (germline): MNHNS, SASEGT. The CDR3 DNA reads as TGTGCCAGCAGGGAGGGGGGGACCTCTTACAATGAGCAGTTCTTC. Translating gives CASREGGTSYNEQFF.

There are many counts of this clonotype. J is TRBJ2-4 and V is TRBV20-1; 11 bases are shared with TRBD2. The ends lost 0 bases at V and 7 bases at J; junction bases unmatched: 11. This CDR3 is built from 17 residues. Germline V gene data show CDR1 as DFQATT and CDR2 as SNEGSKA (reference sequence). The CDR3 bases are TGCAGTGCTAGAGATAGACTAGCGGGAAGTTGGGGGAACATTCAGTACTTC. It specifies CSARDRLAGSWGNIQYF.

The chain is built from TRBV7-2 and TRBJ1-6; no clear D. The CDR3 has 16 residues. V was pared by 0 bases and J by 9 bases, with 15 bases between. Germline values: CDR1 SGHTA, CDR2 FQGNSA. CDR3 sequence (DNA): TGTGCCAGCAGCTTAGCGGGAAAGGGCAGTGGTTCACCCCTCCACTTT. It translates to CASSLAGKGSGSPLHF.

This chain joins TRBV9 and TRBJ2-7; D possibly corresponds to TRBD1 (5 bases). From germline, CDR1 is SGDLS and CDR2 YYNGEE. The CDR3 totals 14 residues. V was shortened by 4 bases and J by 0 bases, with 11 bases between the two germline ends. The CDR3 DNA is TGTGCCAGCAGCAGGACACCGAGCTCCTACGAGCAGTACTTC. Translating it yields CASSRTPSSYEQYF.

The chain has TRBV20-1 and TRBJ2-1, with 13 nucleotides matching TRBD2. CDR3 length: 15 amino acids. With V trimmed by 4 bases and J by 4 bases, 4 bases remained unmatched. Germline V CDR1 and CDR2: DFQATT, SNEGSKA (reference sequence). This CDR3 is CSAKGTSGTYNEQFF. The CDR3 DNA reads TGCAGTGCTAAAGGGACTAGCGGGACTTACAATGAGCAGTTCTTC.

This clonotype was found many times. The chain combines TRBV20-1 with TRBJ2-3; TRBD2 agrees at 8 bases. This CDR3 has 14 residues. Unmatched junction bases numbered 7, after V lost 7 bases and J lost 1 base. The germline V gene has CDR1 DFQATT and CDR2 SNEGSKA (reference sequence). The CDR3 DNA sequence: TGCAGTGGGGTAGCGGGAAGGGGCACAGATACGCAGTATTTT. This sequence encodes CSGVAGRGTDTQYF.

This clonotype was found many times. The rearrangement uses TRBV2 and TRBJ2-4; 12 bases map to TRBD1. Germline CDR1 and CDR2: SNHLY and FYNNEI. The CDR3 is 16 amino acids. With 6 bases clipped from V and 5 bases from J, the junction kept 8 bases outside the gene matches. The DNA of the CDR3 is TGTGCCAGCAGCTGGGGGACAGGGGGCGAGGAAAACATTCAGTACTTC. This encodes CASSWGTGGEENIQYF.

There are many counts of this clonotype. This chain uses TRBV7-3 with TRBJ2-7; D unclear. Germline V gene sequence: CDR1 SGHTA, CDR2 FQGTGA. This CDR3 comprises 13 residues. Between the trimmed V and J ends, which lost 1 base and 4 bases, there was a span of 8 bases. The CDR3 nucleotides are TGTGCCAGCAGCTTAAGCCTAGGTTACGAGCAGTACTTC. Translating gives CASSLSLGYEQYF.

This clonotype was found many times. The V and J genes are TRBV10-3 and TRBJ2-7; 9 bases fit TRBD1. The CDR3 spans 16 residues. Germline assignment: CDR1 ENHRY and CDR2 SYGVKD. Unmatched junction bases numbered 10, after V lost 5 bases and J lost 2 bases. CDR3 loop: CAISQTGTGKPYEQYF. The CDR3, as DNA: TGTGCCATCAGTCAAACCGGGACAGGGAAACCCTACGAGCAGTACTTC.

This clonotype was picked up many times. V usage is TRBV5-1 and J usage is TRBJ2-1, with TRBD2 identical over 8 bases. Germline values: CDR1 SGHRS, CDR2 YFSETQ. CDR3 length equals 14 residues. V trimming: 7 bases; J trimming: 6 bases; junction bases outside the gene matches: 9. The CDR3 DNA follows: TGCGCCAGCTGGGCCACCGGACTAGCCAATGAGCAGTTCTTC. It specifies CASWATGLANEQFF.

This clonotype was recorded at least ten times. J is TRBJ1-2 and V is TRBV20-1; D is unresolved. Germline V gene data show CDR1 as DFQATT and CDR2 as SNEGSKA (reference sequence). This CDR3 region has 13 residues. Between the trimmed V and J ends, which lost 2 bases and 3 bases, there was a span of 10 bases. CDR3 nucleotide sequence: TGCAGTGCTAGACTTCAGGCCTACTATGGCTACACCTTC. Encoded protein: CSARLQAYYGYTF.

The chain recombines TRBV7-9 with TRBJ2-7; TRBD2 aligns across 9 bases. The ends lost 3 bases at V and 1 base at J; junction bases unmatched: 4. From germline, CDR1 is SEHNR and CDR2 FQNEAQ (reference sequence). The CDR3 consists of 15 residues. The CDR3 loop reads CASSFGLAKSYEQYF. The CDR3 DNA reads TGTGCCAGCAGCTTCGGACTAGCGAAATCCTACGAGCAGTACTTC.

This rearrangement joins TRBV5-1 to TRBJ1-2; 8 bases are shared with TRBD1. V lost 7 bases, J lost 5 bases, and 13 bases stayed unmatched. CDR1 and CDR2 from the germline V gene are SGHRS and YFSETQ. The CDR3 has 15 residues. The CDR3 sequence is CASLPSPGQEYGYTF. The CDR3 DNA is TGCGCCAGCCTACCATCACCGGGACAGGAGTATGGCTACACCTTC.

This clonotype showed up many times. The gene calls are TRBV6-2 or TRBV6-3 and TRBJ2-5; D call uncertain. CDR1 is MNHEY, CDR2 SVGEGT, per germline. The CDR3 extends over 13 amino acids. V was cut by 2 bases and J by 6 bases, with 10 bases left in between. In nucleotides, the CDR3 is TGTGCCAGCAGTTACCCGATCAAGAAGACCCAGTACTTC. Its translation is CASSYPIKKTQYF.

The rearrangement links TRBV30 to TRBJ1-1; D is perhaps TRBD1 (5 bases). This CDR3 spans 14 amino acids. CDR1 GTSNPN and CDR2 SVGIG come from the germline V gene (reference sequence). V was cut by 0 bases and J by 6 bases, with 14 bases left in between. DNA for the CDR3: TGTGCCTGGAGTGTAAAGGGGTTCTCGGCTGAAGCTTTCTTT. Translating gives CAWSVKGFSAEAFF.

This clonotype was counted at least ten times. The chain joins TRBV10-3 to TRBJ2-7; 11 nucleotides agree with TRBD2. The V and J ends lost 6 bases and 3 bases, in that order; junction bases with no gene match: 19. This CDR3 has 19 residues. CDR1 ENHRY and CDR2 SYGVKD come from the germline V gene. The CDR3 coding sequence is TGTGCCATCAGCGACCCGGGACTAGCGGCATCCGGGGGGTACTACGAGCAGTACTTC. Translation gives CAISDPGLAASGGYYEQYF.

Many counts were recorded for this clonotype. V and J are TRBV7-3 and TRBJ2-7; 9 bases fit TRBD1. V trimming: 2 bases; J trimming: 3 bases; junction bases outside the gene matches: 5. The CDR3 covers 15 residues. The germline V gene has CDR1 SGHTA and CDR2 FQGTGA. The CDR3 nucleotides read TGTGCCAGCAGCTTATGGGACAGGGTGAACTACGAGCAGTACTTC. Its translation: CASSLWDRVNYEQYF.

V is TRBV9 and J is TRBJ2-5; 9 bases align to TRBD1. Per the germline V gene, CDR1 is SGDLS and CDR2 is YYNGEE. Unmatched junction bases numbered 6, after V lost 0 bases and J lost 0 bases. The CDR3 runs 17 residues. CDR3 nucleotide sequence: TGTGCCAGCAGCGTAGGTCCCGGGACAGGGCACCAAGAGACCCAGTACTTC. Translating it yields CASSVGPGTGHQETQYF.

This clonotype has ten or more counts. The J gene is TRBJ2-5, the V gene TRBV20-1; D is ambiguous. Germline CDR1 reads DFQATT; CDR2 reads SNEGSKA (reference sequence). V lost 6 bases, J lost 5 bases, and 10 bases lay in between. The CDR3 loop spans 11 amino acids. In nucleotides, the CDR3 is TGCAGTGCCATAGCCGGGGAGACCCAGTACTTC. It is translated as CSAIAGETQYF.

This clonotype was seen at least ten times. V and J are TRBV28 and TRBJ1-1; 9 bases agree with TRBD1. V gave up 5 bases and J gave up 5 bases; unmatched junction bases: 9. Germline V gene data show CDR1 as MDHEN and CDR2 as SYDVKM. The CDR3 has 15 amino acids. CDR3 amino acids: CASSGRTGVGTEAFF. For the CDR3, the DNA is TGTGCCAGCAGTGGCCGGACAGGGGTGGGGACTGAAGCTTTCTTT.

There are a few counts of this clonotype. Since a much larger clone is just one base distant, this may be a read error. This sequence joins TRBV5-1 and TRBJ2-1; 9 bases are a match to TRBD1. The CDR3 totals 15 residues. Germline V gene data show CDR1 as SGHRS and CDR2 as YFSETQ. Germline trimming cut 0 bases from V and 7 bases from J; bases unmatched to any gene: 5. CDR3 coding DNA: TGCGCCAGCAGCTTGGCGGGACAGGGAAGGAATGAGCAGTTCTTC. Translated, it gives CASSLAGQGRNEQFF.

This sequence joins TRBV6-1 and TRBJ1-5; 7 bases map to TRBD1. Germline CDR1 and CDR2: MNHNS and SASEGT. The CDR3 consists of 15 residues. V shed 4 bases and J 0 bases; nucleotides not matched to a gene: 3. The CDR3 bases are TGTGCCAGCAGTGCGACAGGGAGTAGCAATCAGCCCCAGCATTTT. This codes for CASSATGSSNQPQHF.